This T cell receptor (beta chain) was sequenced during a study of T-cell reconstitution after alpha-beta-depleted transplantation in children. The germline CDR1 and CDR2 sequences are SGHRS and YFSETQ. CDR3 length: 14 residues. V was shortened by 0 bases and J by 8 bases, with 12 bases between the two germline ends. Comments on this clonotype: Its antigen is unknown.

Unique molecular identifiers were built into the TCRbeta library. TCRdb fed the PCR reads into MiXCR, producing one record per CDR3 protein. The sample consists of about 870,000 distinct CDR3 sequences, around 15% of them appearing once. Overall study findings and caveats: Newly produced T cells mostly provided counts and TCRbeta diversity after one year, as hyperexpanded clones declined. At around two months after transplant, the alpha-beta T cells were reportedly derived from several hundred expanded clones that came from non-depleted graft cells.

This TCR came from a male patient younger than 18 who had a stem cell transplant for acute lymphoblastic leukemia, so the T cells may come from the graft donor. The sequenced sample was PBMCs, mostly from graft donor cells, obtained 360 days after TCRalphabeta/CD19-depleted stem cell transplant. V usage is TRBV5-1 and J usage is TRBJ2-4; D is unclear. CDR3 nucleotides: TGCGCCAGCAGCTTGGACAGAATAGAGGACATTCAGTACTTC. It encodes CASSLDRIEDIQYF.